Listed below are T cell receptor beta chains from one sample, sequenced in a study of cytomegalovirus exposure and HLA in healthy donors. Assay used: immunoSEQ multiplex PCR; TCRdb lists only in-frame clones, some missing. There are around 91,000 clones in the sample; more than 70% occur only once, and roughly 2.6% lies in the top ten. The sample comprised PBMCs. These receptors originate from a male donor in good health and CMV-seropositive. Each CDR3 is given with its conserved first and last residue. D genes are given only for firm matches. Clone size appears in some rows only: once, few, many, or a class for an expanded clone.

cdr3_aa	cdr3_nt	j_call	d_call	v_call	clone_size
CASRKFGTGNEQYF	TGCGCCAGCAGAAAATTCGGGACAGGTAACGAGCAGTACTTC	TRBJ2-7	TRBD1	TRBV10-1	NA
CASHAGTSPYEQYF	TGTGCCAGCCACGCCGGGACTAGCCCCTACGAGCAGTACTTC	TRBJ2-7	TRBD2	TRBV6-6	NA
CSSSSGLGGANVLTF	TGTTCCAGCAGCTCCGGACTGGGGGGGGCCAACGTCCTGACTTTC	TRBJ2-6	NA	TRBV7-9	NA
CASSIDVNTEAFF	TGTGCCAGTAGTATAGACGTGAACACTGAAGCTTTCTTT	TRBJ1-1	NA	TRBV19	NA
CASSEGVLPRFF	TGTGCCAGCAGTGAGGGAGTTCTTCCGAGGTTCTTC	TRBJ2-1	NA	TRBV25-1	NA
CASRGSGQGGYEQYF	TGTGCCAGTAGGGGCTCCGGACAGGGCGGCTACGAGCAGTACTTC	TRBJ2-7	TRBD1	TRBV19	NA
CASSSKDRVGRAFF	TGTGCCAGCAGCTCAAAGGACAGGGTGGGTAGGGCTTTCTTT	TRBJ1-1	TRBD1	TRBV11-2	NA
CASVFNEQFF	TGTGCCAGCGTCTTCAATGAGCAGTTCTTC	TRBJ2-1	NA	TRBV2	NA
CASSARSGRVADTQYF	TGTGCCAGCAGCGCCCGCAGCGGGAGGGTGGCAGATACGCAGTATTTT	TRBJ2-3	TRBD2	TRBV7-2	NA
CASSITATYEQYF	TGTGCCAGTAGTATAACTGCGACTTACGAGCAGTACTTC	TRBJ2-7	NA	TRBV19	NA
CAWSPRGFYGYTF	TGTGCCTGGAGTCCGCGGGGTTTCTATGGCTACACCTTC	TRBJ1-2	NA	TRBV30	NA
CASSPRRGEVTDF	TGTGCCAGCAGCCCGAGGCGGGGGGAGGTGACTGATTTT	TRBJ2-3	TRBD2	TRBV7-9	NA
CAWSPGGHEQFF	TGTGCCTGGAGCCCCGGGGGGCATGAGCAGTTCTTC	TRBJ2-1	NA	TRBV30	NA
CASSVWPRAGQETQYF	TGTGCCAGCAGCGTGTGGCCTCGCGCGGGCCAAGAGACCCAGTACTTC	TRBJ2-5	NA	TRBV9	NA
CASSLAAGGTEAFF	TGTGCCAGCAGCTTAGCCGCAGGGGGCACTGAAGCTTTCTTT	TRBJ1-1	TRBD1	TRBV7-6	NA
CASTTGARAESTDTQYF	TGTGCCAGCACCACCGGAGCGAGGGCGGAAAGCACAGATACGCAGTATTTT	TRBJ2-3	NA	TRBV5-4	NA
CASSLGLPSYEQYF	TGCGCCAGCAGCTTGGGACTACCATCCTACGAGCAGTACTTC	TRBJ2-7	NA	TRBV5-1	NA
CATSRAGRGRETQYF	TGTGCCACCAGCAGAGCCGGCAGGGGTAGGGAGACCCAGTACTTC	TRBJ2-5	NA	TRBV15	once
CASSPTQGLETQYF	TGTGCCAGCAGTCCTACTCAGGGGCTGGAGACCCAGTACTTC	TRBJ2-5	NA	TRBV7-9	NA
CASSQETSGTYEQYF	TGTGCCAGCAGCCAAGAAACTAGCGGGACCTACGAGCAGTACTTC	TRBJ2-7	TRBD2	TRBV4-2	NA
CASRSGGGYGYTF	TGTGCCAGCAGGTCCGGGGGGGGCTATGGCTACACCTTC	TRBJ1-2	NA	TRBV6-5	NA
CAWSVPGPEKLFF	TGTGCCTGGAGTGTACCTGGCCCTGAAAAACTGTTTTTT	TRBJ1-4	NA	TRBV30	once